The rows below give T cell receptor beta chains drawn from one sample of a study of CD8+ T cells in alopecia areata. Data came from immunoSEQ multiplex PCR; TCRdb stores just in-frame clones and leaves some out. Altogether over 85,000 clones are present, about 64% being singletons, with the ten largest covering around 15%. The material was CD8+ T cells sorted from blood, obtained at week 4, from a patient treated with tofacitinib. Every receptor here comes from a human donor with alopecia areata. CDR3s leave out the opening cysteine and the closing phenylalanine or tryptophan. Each record gives: CDR3 length, J gene, V gene, CDR3 protein.

12 TRBJ1-4 TRBV2 ASSGGDRGEKLF
12 TRBJ2-7 TRBV7-2 ASSSREHVYEQY
9 TRBJ2-1 TRBV5-1 ASSLGGEQF
13 TRBJ2-5 TRBV28 ASSGLARISGTQY
12 TRBJ2-3 TRBV4-1 ASSQVGGTDTQY
10 TRBJ1-1 TRBV7-2 ASSIENTEAF
13 TRBJ2-3 TRBV12-2 ASRSLAGGTDTQY
12 TRBJ1-2 TRBV4-1 ASSQAGANYGYT
11 TRBJ2-7 TRBV28 ASSQGRSYEQY
14 TRBJ2-6 TRBV6-5 ASSFDGNSGANVLT
10 TRBJ2-1 TRBV27 ASAGGGHEQF
11 TRBJ2-5 TRBV6-5 ATWESGMETQY
14 TRBJ2-1 TRBV27 ASSLTRTPSGDEQF
13 TRBJ2-7 TRBV5-1 ASSEGGRSTYEQY
9 TRBJ1-1 TRBV10-3 AISENTEAF
14 TRBJ2-1 TRBV19 ASSIWDRGLYNEQF
9 TRBJ2-5 TRBV4-1 ASSRGETQY
14 TRBJ2-2 TRBV9 ASSLQGAGLAGELF
15 TRBJ1-3 TRBV29-1 SVEDWGTGGDGNTIY
13 TRBJ1-1 TRBV7-3 ASSLKAGSGTEAF
12 TRBJ1-1 TRBV5-6 ASSLGFGNTEAF
13 TRBJ1-2 TRBV27 ASSLSRTGHYGYT
14 TRBJ1-1 TRBV5-6 ASNTGTNIMNTEAF
14 TRBJ1-1 TRBV5-6 ASSLGQGFMNTEAF
12 TRBJ2-5 TRBV29-1 SVEQGLGWETQY
11 TRBJ2-7 TRBV7-8 ASSLRPGYEQY
12 TRBJ2-2 TRBV6-5 ATGAGDTTGELF
10 TRBJ1-1 TRBV30 AWTLGDTEAF
9 TRBJ2-7 TRBV20-1 SAGAGYEQY
14 TRBJ2-5 TRBV4-1 ASSQVLAANQETQY
12 TRBJ2-1 TRBV29-1 SVDRDRGPNEQF
13 TRBJ2-1 TRBV27 ASSLWLAGDNEQF
12 TRBJ1-2 TRBV7-9 ASSFFVGTGGYT
13 TRBJ1-2 TRBV30 AWSVLTVNNYGYT
12 TRBJ2-2 TRBV29-1 SVEDGLSTGELF
13 TRBJ1-1 TRBV5-6 ASSPLAGLDTEAF
12 TRBJ2-5 TRBV27 ASSGGQGGETQY
13 TRBJ1-2 TRBV4-3 ASSQDYARTYGYT
8 TRBJ2-3 TRBV7-2 ATSTDTQY
10 TRBJ2-2 TRBV6-6 ASSYPTGELF
13 TRBJ2-4 TRBV7-9 ASSSKTGAGDIQY
14 TRBJ2-3 TRBV9 ASSVELGSGADTQY
9 TRBJ1-1 TRBV30 AWSVGTQAF
13 TRBJ2-5 TRBV7-7 ASSLTGTGVETQY
12 TRBJ2-7 TRBV29-1 SVEGQGSPYEQY
16 TRBJ2-3 TRBV30 AWSVPSVFAGVTDTQY
13 TRBJ1-2 TRBV9 ASSGNRDRNYGYT
10 TRBJ1-4 TRBV25-1 ASSRSDEKLF
14 TRBJ2-3 TRBV5-5 ASSQKDRGDTDTQY
11 TRBJ2-3 TRBV5-6 ASSLAGQGTQY
11 TRBJ2-3 TRBV4-1 ASSPGPTDTQY